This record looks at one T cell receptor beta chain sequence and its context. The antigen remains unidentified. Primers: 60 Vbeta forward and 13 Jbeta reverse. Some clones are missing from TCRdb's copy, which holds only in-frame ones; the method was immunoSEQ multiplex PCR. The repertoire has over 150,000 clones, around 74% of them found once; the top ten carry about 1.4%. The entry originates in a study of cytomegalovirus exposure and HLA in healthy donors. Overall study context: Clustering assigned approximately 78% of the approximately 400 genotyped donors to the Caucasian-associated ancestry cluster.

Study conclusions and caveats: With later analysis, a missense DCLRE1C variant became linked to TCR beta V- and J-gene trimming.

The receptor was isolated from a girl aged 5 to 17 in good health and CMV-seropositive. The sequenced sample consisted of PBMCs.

The CDR3 protein is CASSLRGGSNEQFF. CDR3 nucleotides: TGTGCCAGCAGTTTAAGGGGGGGGAGCAATGAGCAGTTCTTC. This chain links TRBV27 with TRBJ2-1, with a possible D match to TRBD2 (7 bases). The CDR3 loop spans 14 amino acids. Trimming removed 2 bases from V and 6 bases from J, with 11 bases in between. Germline-derived CDR1 and CDR2 are MNHEY and SMNVEV (reference sequence).